The present entry profiles one T cell receptor beta chain with its context. The antigen remains undetermined. The assay was run at deep level. Generated by immunoSEQ multiplex PCR, the TCRdb table keeps only in-frame clones and is missing some. The table has about 680,000 clones, around 78% seen once. The sample belongs to a study of shared clonotypes between healthy human individuals. Findings and caveats of the study: Memory subsets generally showed smaller estimated richness than naive subsets did. The study found approximately 5% of naive CD4 clonotypes shared across several donors.

The V end lost 9 bases, the J end lost 1 base, and 12 bases lay between the germline ends. Germline V CDR1 and CDR2: MNHEY, SVGAGI. The CDR3 runs to 13 residues. Sequencing used memory CD4+ T cells sorted from blood. Subset described: CD45RA-negative fraction. V is TRBV6-5 and J is TRBJ1-2; D uncertain. The source of this sequence is a woman aged 25-40 years in good health. CDR3 DNA: TGTGCCAGTAACCCGGCTGGTAACTATGGCTACACCTTC. It encodes CASNPAGNYGYTF.